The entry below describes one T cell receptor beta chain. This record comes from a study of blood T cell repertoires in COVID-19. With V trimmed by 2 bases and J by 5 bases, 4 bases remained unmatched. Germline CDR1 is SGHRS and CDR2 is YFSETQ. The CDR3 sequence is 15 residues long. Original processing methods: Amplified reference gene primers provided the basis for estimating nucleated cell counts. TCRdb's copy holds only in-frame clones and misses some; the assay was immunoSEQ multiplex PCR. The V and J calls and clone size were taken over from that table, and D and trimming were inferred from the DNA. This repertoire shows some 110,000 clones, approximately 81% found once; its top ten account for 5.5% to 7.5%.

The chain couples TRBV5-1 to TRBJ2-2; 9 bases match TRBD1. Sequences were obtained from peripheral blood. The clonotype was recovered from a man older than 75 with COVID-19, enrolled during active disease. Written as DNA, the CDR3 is TGCGCCAGCAGCTTTGCCGGGACAGGGACCGGGGAGCTGTTTTTT. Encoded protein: CASSFAGTGTGELFF.